A single sample is the source of the 15 T cell receptor beta chains below, sequenced in a study of shared clonotypes between healthy human individuals. Sequenced by immunoSEQ multiplex PCR; TCRdb stores in-frame clones only, minus some. The data contain a few hundred thousand clones, around three quarters of them singletons. Sequencing was done on a sample of PBMCs. Every receptor here comes from a woman aged 40-49 years in good health. Some clones in this sample may be carry-over from other donors' samples.

On this clone itself: The germline gene is not matched at one end of the junction; a read error may be the cause. The CDR3 reads CASSSSRSMAAF. The CDR3 bases are TGTGCCAGCAGCTCGAGCCGGAGTATGGCCGCTTTC. This rearrangement joins TRBV9 to TRBJ1-2; D is ambiguous. Germline values: CDR1 SGDLS, CDR2 YYNGEE. The CDR3 extends over 12 amino acids. Supplemented by reference TRBV9 and TRBJ1-2, the full variable domain reads DSGVTQTPKHLITATGQRVTLRCSPRSGDLSVYWYQQSLDQGLQFLIQYYNGEERAKGNILERFSAQQFPDLHSELNLSSLELGDSALYFCASSSSRSMAAFGSGTRLTVV.

The rearrangement links TRBV5-1 to TRBJ2-5; D may match TRBD1 or TRBD2 (5 bases each). In germline, CDR1 is SGHRS, CDR2 YFSETQ. The CDR3 totals 15 residues. V was clipped by 0 bases and J by 4 bases, with 13 bases between them. The CDR3 nucleotides read TGCGCCAGCAGCTTGGTCGGGTCAGGGACAGAGACCCAGTACTTC. It specifies CASSLVGSGTETQYF.

The chain employs TRBV12-5 and TRBJ1-2; D unclear. CDR3 length: 13 residues. Deletions cut 6 bases from V and 7 bases from J, with 15 bases between. CDR1 is LGHNT and CDR2 is FRNRAP in the germline V gene. CDR3 nucleotides: TGTGCTAGTGGGCCACTCACAAGTTGTGGCTACACCTTC. Translating it yields CASGPLTSCGYTF.

The rearrangement joins TRBV11-3 to TRBJ2-2; 8 bases map to TRBD1. Germline loops: CDR1 SGHNT, CDR2 YENEEA. The CDR3 spans 16 residues. The trim removed 5 bases at V and 0 bases at J, leaving 5 bases unmatched. Written as DNA, the CDR3 is TGTGCCAGCAGCCCCCGACAGGGGTCGAACACCGGGGAGCTGTTTTTT. Translation: CASSPRQGSNTGELFF. Supplemented by reference TRBV11-3 and TRBJ2-2, the full variable domain reads EAGVVQSPRYKIIEKKQPVAFWCNPISGHNTLYWYLQNLGQGPELLIRYENEEAVDDSQLPKDRFSAERLKGVDSTLKIQPAELGDSAVYLCASSPRQGSNTGELFFGEGSRLTVL.

CDR3 protein: CASSPPEGSREQYF. The CDR3 DNA sequence: TGTGCCAGCTCACCACCTGAGGGGTCCCGCGAGCAGTACTTC. This chain connects TRBV18 to TRBJ2-7, with D possibly called TRBD1 or TRBD2 (5 bases each). V shed 0 bases and J shed 6 bases, with 12 bases lying between them. The CDR3 runs to 14 residues. The germline V gene encodes CDR1 KGHSH and CDR2 LQKENI.

This CDR3 is CASRKTSGSASYNEQFF. The CDR3 bases are TGTGCCAGCAGGAAGACTAGCGGGAGTGCGTCCTACAATGAGCAGTTCTTC. This chain links TRBV7-9 with TRBJ2-1, with 12 bases identical to TRBD2. The V gene end was trimmed by 6 bases and the J gene end by 1 base; junction bases not matched to a gene: 7. Germline loops: CDR1 SEHNR, CDR2 FQNEAQ (reference sequence). The CDR3 runs to 17 residues. The whole variable domain, filled in from reference TRBV7-9 and TRBJ2-1, reads DTGVSQNPRHKITKRGQNVTFRCDPISEHNRLYWYRQTLGQGPEFLTYFQNEAQLEKSRLLSDRFSAERPKGSFSTLEIQRTEQGDSAMYLCASRKTSGSASYNEQFFGPGTRLTVL.

J is TRBJ2-7 and V is TRBV5-6; 13 bases are shared with TRBD2. The junction had 8 bases not matched to a gene; V was cut back by 5 bases and J by 0 bases. Per germline, CDR1 SGHDT and CDR2 YYEEEE. The length of the CDR3 is 17 residues. CDR3 amino acids: CASRTGLAGAHSYEQYF. CDR3 sequence (DNA): TGTGCCAGCAGGACTGGACTAGCGGGGGCCCACTCCTACGAGCAGTACTTC.

This chain links TRBV27 with TRBJ2-1; 7 bases fit TRBD2. Germline CDR1 is MNHEY and CDR2 is SMNVEV (reference sequence). This CDR3 is 16 amino acids long. The trim removed 3 bases at V and 0 bases at J, leaving 5 bases unmatched. The CDR3 nucleotides read TGTGCCAGCAGTTTCGGGACTACCCTCTCCTACAATGAGCAGTTCTTC. It specifies CASSFGTTLSYNEQFF.

The gene calls are TRBV7-3 and TRBJ2-6; a weak D match, TRBD1 (6 bases). The CDR3 sequence is 16 residues long. Per germline, CDR1 SGHTA and CDR2 FQGTGA. V lost 2 bases and J 2 bases, leaving 10 bases between the germline ends. The CDR3 DNA follows: TGTGCCAGCAGCTTAGGGGCAGGGGCTGGGGCCAACGTCCTGACTTTC. Amino acids: CASSLGAGAGANVLTF.

V is TRBV2 and J is TRBJ2-1; D is ambiguous. The CDR3 is 13 amino acids. Germline V lookup: CDR1 SNHLY, CDR2 FYNNEI. Trimming removed 8 bases at V and 8 bases at J, with 16 bases between. The CDR3 region is CASLIDGHDEQFF. The CDR3 DNA sequence: TGTGCCAGCCTAATAGACGGCCACGATGAGCAGTTCTTC. Based on the CDR3 plus reference TRBV2 and TRBJ2-1, the full variable domain is EPEVTQTPSHQVTQMGQEVILRCVPISNHLYFYWYRQILGQKVEFLVSFYNNEISEKSEIFDDQFSVERPDGSNFTLKIRSTKLEDSAMYFCASLIDGHDEQFFGPGTRLTVL.

This clone showed up just a few times. The chain is built from TRBV15 and TRBJ1-1, with D tentatively TRBD1 (5 bases). V lost 3 bases and J lost 2, with 13 bases in between. Germline V lookup: CDR1 LNHNV, CDR2 YYDKDF (reference sequence). CDR3 length equals 15 residues. The CDR3 loop reads CATSRGGFLNTEAFF. The DNA for the CDR3 is TGTGCCACCAGCAGGGGGGGGTTTCTCAACACTGAAGCTTTCTTT.

The chain employs TRBV7-9 and TRBJ2-7, with 8 bases lining up with TRBD1. The CDR3 length is 14 residues. The V and J ends lost 6 bases and 3 bases, in that order; junction bases with no gene match: 7. The germline CDR1 and CDR2 sequences are SEHNR and FQNEAQ (reference sequence). The CDR3 loop reads CASSPGTGGYEQYF. Here the CDR3 DNA reads TGTGCCAGCAGTCCAGGGACAGGTGGCTACGAGCAGTACTTC.

This clone showed up many times. The chain recombines TRBV5-1 with TRBJ2-3; 8 bases agree with TRBD2. Trimming removed 0 bases from V and 6 bases from J; junction bases left unmatched: 6. Germline V gene data show CDR1 as SGHRS and CDR2 as YFSETQ. The CDR3 runs 15 residues. CDR3 region: CASSLGTAGADTQYF. For the CDR3, the DNA is TGCGCCAGCAGCTTGGGCACAGCGGGAGCTGATACGCAGTATTTT.

This clone appeared many times. V usage is TRBV10-2 and J usage is TRBJ2-1; D is uncertain. Per germline, CDR1 WSHSY and CDR2 SAAADI. V was pared by 4 bases and J by 12 bases, with 10 bases between. CDR3 length equals 11 residues. CDR3 bases: TGCGCCAGCAGTGTCGCAGGTCGGCAGTTCTTC. Its protein product is CASSVAGRQFF.

V gene TRBV7-2 combines with J gene TRBJ2-7; 9 bases map to TRBD2. CDR3 length equals 18 residues. Germline CDR1 reads SGHTA; CDR2 reads FQGNSA. The ends lost 1 base at V and 2 bases at J; junction bases unmatched: 12. The CDR3 reads CASSLGGSLAGLTYEQYF. The CDR3 bases are TGTGCCAGCAGCTTAGGAGGCTCGCTAGCGGGACTTACCTACGAGCAGTACTTC.